The 30 T cell receptor beta chains listed next were all sequenced from one sample in a study of cytomegalovirus exposure and HLA in healthy donors (dated by TCRdb to the late 2010s). The library relied on the immunoSEQ multiplex PCR assay. For the multiplex PCR, a mixture combining 60 forward primers for TCR Vbeta segments and 13 reverse primers for TCR Jbeta segments was used. TCRdb mirrors the immuneACCESS table, restricted to in-frame sequences. Some clones are absent from its copies; in checked studies, under half trace to an unresolved V gene, and the reason for the others is unknown. The sample includes 120,000 or so clones, with around three quarters observed a single time. Clones ranked in the top ten supply 2% of the sample. The sequenced sample consisted of PBMCs. The receptors originated from a man aged 18-30 years in good health and CMV-seronegative.

This clone was seen a single time. CDR3 region: CASFSLAGDNEQFF. The CDR3 DNA reads TGTGCCAGCTTTTCACTAGCGGGAGACAATGAGCAGTTCTTC. The rearrangement joins TRBV6-5 to TRBJ2-1, with 11 bases lining up with TRBD2. The J segment lost 5 bases and the V segment lost 8 bases, leaving 5 bases of the junction unmatched. The CDR3 runs 14 residues. Germline CDR1 and CDR2: MNHEY and SVGAGI.

The V call is TRBV6-5, the J call TRBJ2-6, with a weak D call TRBD1 (5 bases). Germline values: CDR1 MNHEY, CDR2 SVGAGI. This CDR3 is 15 amino acids long. V was trimmed by 2 bases and J by 3 bases, leaving 8 bases between them. In nucleotides, the CDR3 is TGTGCCAGCAGTTACGCAGGGTATGGGGCCAACGTCCTGACTTTC. Translating gives CASSYAGYGANVLTF.

J is TRBJ2-5 and V is TRBV11-3, with D possibly being TRBD1 (5 bases). The J call is in doubt because the DNA end fits TRBJ2-7 better. This CDR3 region has 14 residues. The germline CDR1 and CDR2 sequences are SGHNT and YENEEA. The CDR3 region is CASSLGGASYEQYF. The CDR3 DNA follows: TGTGCCAGCAGCTTAGGGGGCGCATCCTACGAGCAGTACTTC.

This clone has only a few counts. V is TRBV18 and J is TRBJ1-1, with D unclear. The V end lost 3 bases, the J end lost 5 bases, and 13 bases lay between the germline ends. Per germline, CDR1 KGHSH and CDR2 LQKENI. This CDR3 is 14 amino acids long. CDR3: CASSPGSGRTEAFF. The CDR3 DNA reads TGTGCCAGCTCACCGGGGTCGGGAAGGACTGAAGCTTTCTTT.

The chain combines TRBV7-2 with TRBJ2-3; 7 bases agree with TRBD2. The CDR3 contains 16 residues. Trimming at V came to 4 bases and at J to 1 base, leaving 8 bases not matched to a gene. Germline loops: CDR1 SGHTA, CDR2 FQGNSA. The CDR3 DNA reads as TGTGCCAGCAGCTCCCCAGCGGGGCCCCGCACAGATACGCAGTATTTT. Translation: CASSSPAGPRTDTQYF.

The chain links TRBV27 to TRBJ1-2; the D gene is possibly TRBD1 (6 bases). V lost 2 bases and J lost 4, with 11 bases in between. This CDR3 spans 14 amino acids. Germline V lookup: CDR1 MNHEY, CDR2 SMNVEV (reference sequence). The CDR3 DNA reads TGTGCCAGCAGTTTAGGGCAGGGGACCTATGGCTACACCTTC. It yields the protein CASSLGQGTYGYTF.

The chain couples TRBV10-3 to TRBJ1-3; 7 bases match TRBD1. In germline, CDR1 is ENHRY, CDR2 SYGVKD. The CDR3 runs 22 residues. Unmatched junction bases numbered 20, after V lost 0 bases and J lost 0 bases. CDR3 nucleotide sequence: TGTGCCATCAGTGAGTCCTTTAAATACAACCGGGACAGCCACTTCTCTGGAAACACCATATATTTT. Amino acids: CAISESFKYNRDSHFSGNTIYF.

V and J are TRBV2 and TRBJ2-1, with D hard to call. V shed 7 bases and J shed 4 bases, with 11 bases lying between them. The germline V gene encodes CDR1 SNHLY and CDR2 FYNNEI. The CDR3 length is 13 residues. The CDR3 is CASTETEYNEQFF. CDR3 DNA sequence: TGTGCCAGCACGGAAACAGAATACAATGAGCAGTTCTTC.

This clone was recorded a few times. The chain is built from TRBV6-5 and TRBJ1-1, with D uncertain. The CDR3 covers 13 residues. V was shortened by 1 base and J by 8 bases, with 11 bases between the two germline ends. Germline CDR1 MNHEY, CDR2 SVGAGI. The DNA of the CDR3 is TGTGCCAGCAGTTACTTAGCGGCTAGAGAAGCTTTCTTT. Encoded protein: CASSYLAAREAFF.

This clone was seen repeatedly, ten times or more. V gene TRBV6-5 combines with J gene TRBJ2-7; D is undetermined. Germline V CDR1 and CDR2: MNHEY, SVGAGI. Trimming shortened V by 2 bases and J by 5 bases, and 7 bases separated the two germline ends. The CDR3 has 12 residues. CDR3 loop: CASSYPPDEQYF. CDR3 DNA: TGTGCCAGCAGTTACCCCCCCGACGAGCAGTACTTC.

The chain recombines TRBV5-6 with TRBJ2-1, with D uncertain. The V end lost 1 base, the J end lost 12 bases, and 14 bases lay between the germline ends. The germline V gene has CDR1 SGHDT and CDR2 YYEEEE. The CDR3 contains 13 residues. CDR3 region: CASSLTGTWRQFF. The CDR3 coding sequence is TGTGCCAGCAGCTTGACCGGAACTTGGAGGCAGTTCTTC. The whole variable domain, remainder taken from reference TRBV5-6 and TRBJ2-1, is DAGVTQSPTHLIKTRGQQVTLRCSPKSGHDTVSWYQQALGQGPQFIFQYYEEEERQRGNFPDRFSGHQFPNYSSELNVNALLLGDSALYLCASSLTGTWRQFFGPGTRLTVL.

This clone was picked up a small number of times. CDR3 bases: TGTGCCAGCAGCCGGACTAGCGCGACGAATGAGCAGTTCTTC. This translates into CASSRTSATNEQFF. The rearrangement uses TRBV7-6 and TRBJ2-1; the match to TRBD2 covers 9 bases. This CDR3 is built from 14 residues. In germline, CDR1 is SGHVS, CDR2 FNYEAQ. V lost 5 bases to trimming and J lost 7 bases; unmatched junction nucleotides: 6. Together with reference TRBV7-6 and TRBJ2-1, the CDR3 gives the full variable domain: GAGVSQSPRYKVTKRGQDVALRCDPISGHVSLYWYRQALGQGPEFLTYFNYEAQQDKSGLPNDRFSAERPEGSISTLTIQRTEQRDSAMYRCASSRTSATNEQFFGPGTRLTVL.

The chain combines TRBV15 with TRBJ2-1, with D tentatively TRBD2 (6 bases). The ends were cut back, 1 base at V and 3 bases at J, with 13 bases in the middle. The germline V gene has CDR1 LNHNV and CDR2 YYDKDF (reference sequence). This CDR3 contains 16 residues. The CDR3 here is CATSRGGGEIYNEQFF. In nucleotides, the CDR3 is TGTGCCACCAGCAGAGGGGGCGGGGAGATCTACAATGAGCAGTTCTTC.

The CDR3 protein is CASSEYRGTGNRVNEQFF. The DNA of the CDR3 is TGTGCCAGCAGTGAATATAGGGGAACAGGGAATAGGGTCAATGAGCAGTTCTTC. This sequence joins TRBV25-1 and TRBJ2-1, with a tentative D call TRBD1 (6 bases). V lost 0 bases and J 6 bases, leaving 21 bases between the germline ends. This CDR3 comprises 18 residues. The germline CDR1 and CDR2 sequences are MGHDK and SYGVNS.

The genes are TRBV5-5 and TRBJ2-3; perhaps TRBD1 as D (6 bases). Trimming stripped 1 base from V and 6 bases from J, with 12 bases between. This CDR3 has 14 amino acids. Germline values: CDR1 SGHKS, CDR2 YYEKEE (reference sequence). CDR3 region: CASSLTHRDDTQYF. The CDR3 bases are TGTGCCAGCAGCTTGACCCACAGGGACGATACGCAGTATTTT.

The chain has TRBV13 and TRBJ1-4; perhaps TRBD1 as D (5 bases). Germline CDR1 is PRHDT and CDR2 is FYEKMQ (reference sequence). V gave up 5 bases and J gave up 5 bases, with 12 bases separating them. The CDR3 sequence is 14 residues long. CDR3 in DNA: TGTGCCAGCAGCGGACCGGGGGTAAATGAAAAACTGTTTTTT. Amino acids: CASSGPGVNEKLFF.

This clone showed up just once. The chain uses TRBV2 and TRBJ2-5, with D tentatively TRBD2 (7 bases). V was trimmed by 3 bases and J by 10 bases, leaving 15 bases between them. The CDR3 contains 13 residues. Per germline, CDR1 SNHLY and CDR2 FYNNEI. CDR3 residues: CASSDSAGDNQYF. The CDR3 DNA follows: TGTGCCAGCAGTGATTCGGCGGGGGACAACCAGTACTTC.

This clone appeared once. The genes are TRBV28 and TRBJ2-2, with 8 nucleotides matching TRBD1. The CDR3 is made up of 15 amino acids. The J segment lost 6 bases and the V segment lost 6 bases, leaving 9 bases of the junction unmatched. Germline assignment: CDR1 MDHEN and CDR2 SYDVKM. CDR3 coding DNA: TGTGCCAGCAGCCCATCCCGGACAGGGCCCGGGGAGCTGTTTTTT. It specifies CASSPSRTGPGELFF.

The gene calls are TRBV11-2 and TRBJ1-3, with 9 bases that match TRBD1. CDR1 is SGHAT, CDR2 FQNNGV, per germline. The CDR3 is 16 amino acids. The junction had 7 bases not matched to a gene; V was cut back by 5 bases and J by 2 bases. This CDR3 reads CASSPRDRATGNTIYF. In DNA, the CDR3 is TGTGCCAGCAGCCCCCGGGACAGGGCAACTGGAAACACCATATATTTT.

The chain joins TRBV19 to TRBJ2-5, with 12 positions matching TRBD2. The tail of the sequence fits TRBJ2-7 better, so the J call may be wrong. In germline, CDR1 is LNHDA, CDR2 SQIVND (reference sequence). The CDR3 consists of 14 residues. The CDR3: CASRRLAGAYEQYF. Here the CDR3 DNA reads TGTGCCAGCCGAAGACTAGCGGGAGCCTACGAGCAGTACTTC.

CDR3 sequence: CASSDHLPGQPPGTDTQYF. The CDR3 bases are TGTGCCAGCAGCGACCATCTCCCGGGACAGCCCCCGGGCACAGATACGCAGTATTTT. The V and J genes are TRBV7-9 and TRBJ2-3; 7 nucleotides agree with TRBD1. Trimming cost V 5 bases and J 1 base; bases outside gene matches: 18. This CDR3 is 19 amino acids long. Germline assignment: CDR1 SEHNR and CDR2 FQNEAQ (reference sequence).

This clone was detected only a few times. CDR3 loop: CASSPTSETYYEQYV. CDR3 nucleotides: TGTGCCAGCAGCCCGACTAGCGAGACCTACTACGAGCAGTACGTC. The chain links TRBV5-5 to TRBJ2-7; 8 positions match TRBD2. The CDR3 totals 15 residues. Germline V gene data show CDR1 as SGHKS and CDR2 as YYEKEE (reference sequence). The V gene end was trimmed by 4 bases and the J gene end by 3 bases; junction bases not matched to a gene: 9.

The chain joins TRBV5-8 to TRBJ1-5; 8 bases agree with TRBD1. The germline CDR1 and CDR2 sequences are SGHTS and YDEGEE. Trimming cost V 4 bases and J 2 bases; bases outside gene matches: 8. This CDR3 spans 16 amino acids. The CDR3 protein is CASSEGTGVRNQPQHF. The CDR3 region has the DNA TGTGCCAGCAGCGAAGGGACAGGAGTCCGCAATCAGCCCCAGCATTTT.

The CDR3 DNA is TGTGCCACCCTAGGGGGCTCTGGGGCCAACGTCCTGACTTTC. Translated: CATLGGSGANVLTF. This chain joins TRBV28 and TRBJ2-6; the D gene is possibly TRBD1 (6 bases). The CDR3 runs 14 residues. V was cut by 10 bases and J by 0 bases, with 10 bases left in between. Germline assignment: CDR1 MDHEN and CDR2 SYDVKM.

This clone was seen once. This rearrangement joins TRBV18 to TRBJ1-4, with TRBD1 matching 8 bases. This CDR3 has 15 amino acids. Per the germline V gene, CDR1 is KGHSH and CDR2 is LQKENI. V shed 4 bases, J shed 7 bases, and the junction held 8 bases outside the gene matches. CDR3 DNA: TGTGCCAGCTCACTACAGGGGGTGGATGGTGAAAAACTGTTTTTT. It yields the protein CASSLQGVDGEKLFF.

The chain links TRBV7-8 to TRBJ2-1, with 7 bases lining up with TRBD2. This CDR3 is 16 amino acids long. J was trimmed by 0 bases and V by 0 bases; bases with no gene match: 2. CDR1 SGHVS and CDR2 FQNEAQ come from the germline V gene. The CDR3 nucleotides read TGTGCCAGCAGCTTAGCCGGGGGGAACTCCTACAATGAGCAGTTCTTC. Translated, it gives CASSLAGGNSYNEQFF.

The rearrangement links TRBV5-8 to TRBJ2-4, with 7 positions matching TRBD1. The V gene end was trimmed by 6 bases and the J gene end by 8 bases; junction bases not matched to a gene: 11. Per germline, CDR1 SGHTS and CDR2 YDEGEE. This CDR3 region has 14 residues. The CDR3 sequence is CASTNTGEPYIQYF. DNA of the CDR3: TGTGCCAGCACCAATACAGGGGAGCCCTACATTCAGTACTTC.

The J gene is TRBJ2-7, the V gene TRBV30; possible D gene TRBD2, 5 bases. V shed 0 bases and J shed 2 bases, with 11 bases lying between them. The germline V gene encodes CDR1 GTSNPN and CDR2 SVGIG (reference sequence). There are 14 residues in the CDR3. CDR3 protein: CAWSVGGGAYEQYV. Written as DNA, the CDR3 is TGTGCCTGGAGTGTAGGAGGCGGAGCCTACGAGCAGTACGTC.

The J gene is TRBJ1-1, the V gene TRBV7-3; D is perhaps TRBD1 (5 bases). The CDR3 spans 13 residues. Trimming left V 6 bases short and J 3 bases short, with 11 bases between. CDR1 SGHTA and CDR2 FQGTGA come from the germline V gene. In DNA form, the CDR3 reads TGTGCCAGCAGTTCCCCGGGGGACACTGAAGCTTTCTTT. It encodes CASSSPGDTEAFF. Supplemented by reference TRBV7-3 and TRBJ1-1, the full variable domain reads GAGVSQTPSNKVTEKGKYVELRCDPISGHTALYWYRQSLGQGPEFLIYFQGTGAADDSGLPNDRFFAVRPEGSVSTLKIQRTERGDSAVYLCASSSPGDTEAFFGQGTRLTVV.

The chain uses TRBV7-9 and TRBJ2-2; tentatively, D is TRBD1 (6 bases). The V gene lost 0 bases and the J gene lost 6 bases, with 11 bases spanning the gap. The CDR3 covers 15 residues. The germline gives CDR1 SEHNR, CDR2 FQNEAQ (reference sequence). In nucleotides, the CDR3 is TGTGCCAGCAGCTTAGCAGGACAGCGTGCCGGGGAGCTGTTTTTT. Its protein is CASSLAGQRAGELFF.